The 28 T cell receptor beta chains given below trace back to one sample, sequenced in a study of OX40 agonist ivuxolimab in advanced cancers. Method: immunoSEQ multiplex PCR; TCRdb's copy keeps in-frame clones and lacks some. The sample has tens of thousands of clones, approximately 89% seen once. Source: CD4+ or CD8+ T cells sorted from blood, taken in a trial of the OX40 agonist ivuxolimab. The receptor source for this set is an adult with an advanced solid tumor such as melanoma, head and neck, liver or kidney cancer.

The gene calls are TRBV27 and TRBJ2-7; 11 bases are shared with TRBD2. CDR1 MNHEY and CDR2 SMNVEV come from the germline V gene (reference sequence). The CDR3 sequence is 13 residues long. V gave up 8 bases and J gave up 1 base; unmatched junction bases: 1. In nucleotides, the CDR3 is TGTGCCAGCGGGACTAGCGGTTCCTACGAGCAGTACTTC. Amino acid sequence: CASGTSGSYEQYF.

The gene calls are TRBV7-6 and TRBJ1-1, with D unclear. Between the trimmed V and J ends, which lost 3 bases and 11 bases, there was a span of 16 bases. The CDR3 has 13 residues. Germline V lookup: CDR1 SGHVS, CDR2 FNYEAQ. The CDR3 reads CASSFAAAGAAFF. The CDR3 coding sequence is TGTGCCAGCAGCTTTGCTGCCGCGGGCGCGGCTTTCTTT.

V is TRBV5-4 and J is TRBJ2-1; 12 positions agree with TRBD2. V lost 4 bases and J lost 8; bases outside the gene matches: 7. CDR3 length: 15 amino acids. Germline V gene lookup returns CDR1 SGHNT and CDR2 YYREEE (reference sequence). The CDR3 sequence: CASSLLAGGVDEQFF. The CDR3 DNA is TGTGCCAGCAGCCTCCTAGCGGGGGGGGTCGATGAGCAGTTCTTC.

This clone showed up just a few times. The rearrangement uses TRBV28 and TRBJ1-4; the D is unclear. With 6 bases removed from V and 4 bases from J, the gap between germline ends came to 3 bases. Germline CDR1 is MDHEN and CDR2 is SYDVKM. The CDR3 is made up of 11 amino acids. The CDR3 here is CASRNNEKLFF. The DNA for the CDR3 is TGTGCCAGCAGAAATAATGAAAAACTGTTTTTT.

The chain combines TRBV2 with TRBJ1-2, with D perhaps TRBD1 (5 bases). This CDR3 region has 18 residues. Between the trimmed V and J ends, which lost 3 bases and 3 bases, there was a span of 23 bases. Germline loops: CDR1 SNHLY, CDR2 FYNNEI. The CDR3 sequence: CASSDLDFGPRGDYGYTF. CDR3 DNA sequence: TGTGCCAGCAGTGATTTAGATTTTGGCCCTCGGGGGGACTATGGCTACACCTTC.

This clone was seen once. The rearrangement links TRBV18 to TRBJ2-7, with D possibly matching TRBD2 (6 bases). CDR1 and CDR2 (germline): KGHSH, LQKENI. V lost 8 bases and J lost 0, with 17 bases in between. This CDR3 is 15 amino acids long. CDR3 bases: TGTGCCAGCACTCTAGCGACCTTCGGCTCCTACGAGCAGTACTTC. The encoded protein is CASTLATFGSYEQYF.

This chain connects TRBV6-1 to TRBJ2-7, with 7 bases aligning to TRBD2. The CDR3 is 16 amino acids. The J segment lost 1 base and the V segment lost 3 bases, leaving 9 bases of the junction unmatched. The germline V gene encodes CDR1 MNHNS and CDR2 SASEGT. This CDR3 is CASSEPGGSQSYEQYF. The CDR3 DNA is TGTGCCAGCAGTGAGCCCGGGGGGAGCCAGTCCTACGAGCAGTACTTC.

The chain couples TRBV9 to TRBJ1-6; D uncertain. Germline V gives CDR1 SGDLS, CDR2 YYNGEE. This CDR3 is built from 14 residues. Trimming stripped 0 bases from V and 6 bases from J, with 7 bases between. CDR3 loop: CASSVGQVNSPLHF. The CDR3 DNA sequence: TGTGCCAGCAGCGTAGGCCAAGTTAATTCACCCCTCCACTTT.

The chain carries TRBV30 and TRBJ2-5, with D perhaps TRBD1 or TRBD2 (5 bases each). Between the trimmed V and J ends, which lost 4 bases and 4 bases, there was a span of 7 bases. Germline lookup yields CDR1 GTSNPN and CDR2 SVGIG (reference sequence). The CDR3 length is 11 residues. CDR3 nucleotide sequence: TGTGCCTGGACAGGGAGAGAGACCCAGTACTTC. It is translated as CAWTGRETQYF.

The V call is TRBV5-1, the J call TRBJ1-5; D ambiguous. Trimming cost V 7 bases and J 7 bases, with 12 bases left between them. The CDR3 has 12 residues. From germline, CDR1 is SGHRS and CDR2 YFSETQ. CDR3 coding DNA: TGCGCCAGCCAAAAAAAGCTCCAGCCCCAGCATTTT. This encodes CASQKKLQPQHF.

V is TRBV5-1 and J is TRBJ2-1, with 9 bases lining up with TRBD2. In germline, CDR1 is SGHRS, CDR2 YFSETQ. The CDR3 length is 15 residues. J gave up 0 bases and V 3 bases, and 1 base lay outside the gene matches. CDR3 in amino acids: CASSWTSDSYNEQFF. The CDR3 bases are TGCGCCAGCAGCTGGACTAGCGACTCCTACAATGAGCAGTTCTTC.

The chain links TRBV28 to TRBJ2-2; D tentatively fits TRBD1 or TRBD2 (5 bases each). The V end lost 9 bases, the J end lost 1 base, and 9 bases lay between the germline ends. The CDR3 totals 13 residues. Germline lookup yields CDR1 MDHEN and CDR2 SYDVKM. CDR3 residues: CARRDGNTGELFF. The CDR3 DNA is TGTGCCAGACGGGACGGGAACACCGGGGAGCTGTTTTTT.

Notes on this clone: This specimen includes other DNA sequences encoding the same CDR3. V and J are TRBV30 and TRBJ1-3; possibly TRBD1 for D (6 bases). The CDR3 is made up of 14 amino acids. From germline, CDR1 is GTSNPN and CDR2 SVGIG (reference sequence). The germline V and J ends were trimmed by 0 bases and 1 base, with 7 bases remaining between them. The DNA for the CDR3 is TGTGCCTGGAGTGTAGGGGGATCTGGAAACACCATATATTTT. This translates into CAWSVGGSGNTIYF.

This chain connects TRBV5-1 to TRBJ1-5; weak D call: TRBD1 (5 bases). CDR1 SGHRS and CDR2 YFSETQ come from the germline V gene. The CDR3 runs 14 residues. V lost 0 bases, J lost 4 bases, and 8 bases lay in between. The CDR3 DNA sequence: TGCGCCAGCAGCTTGGTGGCAGGGAATCAGCCCCAGCATTTT. The encoded protein is CASSLVAGNQPQHF.

V usage is TRBV29-1 and J usage is TRBJ2-3; TRBD1 matches 7 bases. Germline lookup yields CDR1 SQVTM and CDR2 ANQGSEA. V was clipped by 4 bases and J by 4 bases; unmatched bases: 2. This CDR3 spans 12 amino acids. The CDR3 nucleotides are TGCAGCGTTGGGACAGGAGCAGATACGCAGTATTTT. It specifies CSVGTGADTQYF.

The chain combines TRBV28 with TRBJ2-7; 9 bases match TRBD1. The CDR3 length is 15 residues. Trimming at V came to 7 bases and at J to 3 bases, leaving 10 bases not matched to a gene. Germline lookup yields CDR1 MDHEN and CDR2 SYDVKM. The CDR3 sequence is CASMGTGNLYYEQYF. CDR3 nucleotide sequence: TGTGCCAGCATGGGGACAGGGAACCTTTACTACGAGCAGTACTTC.

This chain uses TRBV30 with TRBJ1-4; D is uncertain. Trimming removed 3 bases at V and 1 base at J, with 12 bases between. This CDR3 has 15 amino acids. Germline loops: CDR1 GTSNPN, CDR2 SVGIG (reference sequence). The DNA of the CDR3 is TGTGCCTGGAGAGGAGTTTTTGAAACTAATGAAAAACTGTTTTTT. Amino acids: CAWRGVFETNEKLFF.

The chain couples TRBV5-4 to TRBJ2-4; 8 bases are a match to TRBD1. The CDR3 contains 16 residues. CDR1 and CDR2 (germline): SGHNT, YYREEE (reference sequence). Trimming cost V 2 bases and J 1 base; bases outside gene matches: 5. Written as DNA, the CDR3 is TGTGCCAGCAGCTTACAGGGGGGCTACGCCAAAAACATTCAGTACTTC. Translated: CASSLQGGYAKNIQYF.

Concerning this clone itself: Other nucleotide sequences in the sample specify the same CDR3. This chain connects TRBV5-1 to TRBJ1-3; D unclear. V lost 0 bases to trimming and J lost 0 bases, with 4 bases between them. Germline V lookup: CDR1 SGHRS, CDR2 YFSETQ. This CDR3 is 14 amino acids long. CDR3 in DNA: TGCGCCAGCAGCTTGGGTCTCTCTGGAAACACCATATATTTT. This encodes CASSLGLSGNTIYF.

This chain connects TRBV5-1 to TRBJ2-5, with TRBD2 matching 7 bases. Germline values: CDR1 SGHRS, CDR2 YFSETQ. CDR3 length: 15 residues. The J segment lost 1 base and the V segment lost 1 base, leaving 4 bases of the junction unmatched. Here the CDR3 DNA reads TGCGCCAGCAGCTTGAAAGCGGGACCCCAAGAGACCCAGTACTTC. This translates into CASSLKAGPQETQYF. The whole variable domain, remainder taken from reference TRBV5-1 and TRBJ2-5, is KAGVTQTPRYLIKTRGQQVTLSCSPISGHRSVSWYQQTPGQGLQFLFEYFSETQRNKGNFPGRFSGRQFSNSRSEMNVSTLELGDSALYLCASSLKAGPQETQYFGPGTRLLVL.

J is TRBJ2-3 and V is TRBV19, with 7 bases identical to TRBD2. Trimming at V came to 7 bases and at J to 4 bases, leaving 11 bases not matched to a gene. CDR3 length: 15 amino acids. CDR1 LNHDA and CDR2 SQIVND come from the germline V gene (reference sequence). This CDR3 reads CASKRRTSGADTQYF. The DNA of the CDR3 is TGTGCCAGTAAACGGAGGACCAGCGGGGCAGATACGCAGTATTTT.

The chain uses TRBV6-5 and TRBJ1-2; D remains ambiguous. V lost 0 bases and J 4 bases, leaving 12 bases between the germline ends. Germline V lookup: CDR1 MNHEY, CDR2 SVGAGI. The CDR3 loop spans 15 amino acids. The CDR3 DNA is TGTGCCAGCAGTTACTCTCTGGCGGAACCCTATGGCTACACCTTC. This gives the protein CASSYSLAEPYGYTF.

The V gene is TRBV11-2, the J gene TRBJ2-4; D gene unclear. Germline V lookup: CDR1 SGHAT, CDR2 FQNNGV. The CDR3 contains 14 residues. Between the trimmed V and J ends, which lost 0 bases and 1 base, there was a span of 4 bases. The CDR3 nucleotides read TGTGCCAGCAGCTTAGACAGGGCCAAAAACATTCAGTACTTC. It translates to CASSLDRAKNIQYF.

The chain has TRBV5-1 and TRBJ2-2, with no clear D. CDR3 size: 14 residues. The germline V gene encodes CDR1 SGHRS and CDR2 YFSETQ. The V gene lost 0 bases and the J gene lost 4 bases, with 7 bases spanning the gap. The CDR3 here is CASSLDSSTGELFF. The CDR3 DNA follows: TGCGCCAGCAGCTTGGACAGCAGCACCGGGGAGCTGTTTTTT.

The rearrangement joins TRBV28 to TRBJ1-5, with 7 bases aligning to TRBD1. Germline V gene sequence: CDR1 MDHEN, CDR2 SYDVKM. V lost 6 bases, J lost 7 bases, and 12 bases stayed unmatched. This CDR3 has 15 residues. CDR3 protein: CASSLTGVGNQPQHF. As DNA, the CDR3 is TGTGCCAGCAGCTTAACAGGGGTCGGTAACCAGCCCCAGCATTTT.

The genes are TRBV6-6 and TRBJ2-1, with D tentatively TRBD2 (5 bases). Germline V lookup: CDR1 MNHNY, CDR2 SVGAGI (reference sequence). V dropped 6 bases and J dropped 9 bases, with 12 bases sitting between them. The CDR3 sequence is 12 residues long. The CDR3 sequence is CASRNPSIEQFF. CDR3 sequence (DNA): TGTGCCAGCAGGAACCCTAGCATTGAGCAGTTCTTC.

The chain uses TRBV4-1 and TRBJ2-5, with 12 bases lining up with TRBD2. Germline trimming cut 2 bases from V and 4 bases from J; bases unmatched to any gene: 8. The CDR3 is 17 amino acids. CDR1 is MGHRA and CDR2 is YSYEKL in the germline V gene. The CDR3 nucleotides read TGCGCCAGCAGCCAACCCCTTCTAGCGGGGGGGCCAGAGACCCAGTACTTC. It encodes CASSQPLLAGGPETQYF.

This clone has a single count. The chain joins TRBV11-2 to TRBJ2-2; 7 bases match TRBD1. This CDR3 spans 18 amino acids. The germline V gene encodes CDR1 SGHAT and CDR2 FQNNGV. With 8 bases clipped from V and 5 bases from J, the junction kept 20 bases outside the gene matches. The chain's CDR3 is CASRRSPRTGRQTGELFF. CDR3 sequence (DNA): TGTGCCAGCCGACGTTCGCCTCGGACAGGTCGGCAGACCGGGGAGCTGTTTTTT. Using reference TRBV11-2 and TRBJ2-2 for the parts outside the CDR3, the full variable domain is EAGVAQSPRYKIIEKRQSVAFWCNPISGHATLYWYQQILGQGPKLLIQFQNNGVVDDSQLPKDRFSAERLKGVDSTLKIQPAKLEDSAVYLCASRRSPRTGRQTGELFFGEGSRLTVL.